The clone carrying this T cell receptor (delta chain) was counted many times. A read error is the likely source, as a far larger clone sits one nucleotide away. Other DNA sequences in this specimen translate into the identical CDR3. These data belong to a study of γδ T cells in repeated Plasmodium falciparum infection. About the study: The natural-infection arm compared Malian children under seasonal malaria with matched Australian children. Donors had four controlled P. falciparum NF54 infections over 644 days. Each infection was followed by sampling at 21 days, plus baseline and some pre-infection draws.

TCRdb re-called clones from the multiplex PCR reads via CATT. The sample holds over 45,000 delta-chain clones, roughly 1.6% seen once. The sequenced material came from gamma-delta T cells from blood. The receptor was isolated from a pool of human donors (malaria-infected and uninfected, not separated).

The CDR3 is CACDTVGGRYTDKLIF. Written as DNA, the CDR3 is TGTGCCTGCGACACCGTTGGGGGCCGCTACACCGATAAACTCATCTTT. The V and J genes are TRDV2 and TRDJ1; weak D call: TRDD3 (6 bases). Here the J gene came from matching the DNA to germline, since TCRdb omits it. Looked up from germline, CDR1 is GEAIGNYY and CDR2 is EKD. The CDR3 covers 16 residues.